This T cell receptor (beta chain) was observed in a study of PD-1 blockade in classical Hodgkin lymphoma. Study-level points and caveats: CD4+ TCR diversity rose significantly by C4D1, and CD8+ TCR diversity did not. Relapsed/refractory patients reportedly had lower baseline diversity than newly diagnosed patients. Exclusion covered patients beginning nivolumab under 1 year post-ASCT.

Profiling relied on immunoSEQ multiplex PCR, and the TCRdb table lists in-frame clones only, not all of them. Of 45,000 to 60,000 clones listed, more than 75% are singletons. The CDR3 has 16 residues. The ends were cut back, 4 bases at V and 3 bases at J, with 18 bases in the middle. Germline loops: CDR1 SGHRS, CDR2 YFSETQ. Worth noting for this clone: No antigen is known for it.

The time point is: cycle 4 day 1 (C4D1), after less than seven weeks of nivolumab. Exposure to brentuximab vedotin varied, and each patient had relapsed following autologous stem cell transplantation. Patients' outcomes at their best amounted to complete response, partial response or progressive disease. Sequencing used peripheral blood mononuclear cells (PBMCs), obtained before the fourth cycle of nivolumab. The receptor was isolated from a human donor with classical Hodgkin lymphoma. The rearrangement links TRBV5-1 to TRBJ2-3; possibly TRBD2 for D (6 bases). The CDR3, as DNA: TGCGCCAGCAGCCCACTTAGCGGAGCCGATACAGATACGCAGTATTTT. This gives the protein CASSPLSGADTDTQYF.